These T cell receptor beta chains were read from a single sample in a study of PD-L1 blockade in urothelial cancer. Produced via immunoSEQ multiplex PCR; TCRdb's table is partial and in-frame only. The table includes 35,000 to 50,000 clones, 80% detected once. The sample consisted of PBMCs, taken around atezolizumab (anti-PD-L1) treatment. The receptors here all came from a man in his 60s with urothelial cancer. CDR3s leave out the opening cysteine and the closing phenylalanine or tryptophan. Fields, in order: V gene, J gene, CDR3 protein.

V: TRBV6-1
J: TRBJ1-2
CDR3: ASSPPRADGYT

V: TRBV2
J: TRBJ2-2
CDR3: ASSRTSGREGGELF

V: TRBV6-1
J: TRBJ1-4
CDR3: ASSVGQGWEKLF

V: TRBV19
J: TRBJ1-6
CDR3: ASTPDRINSPLH

V: TRBV6-1
J: TRBJ1-2
CDR3: ASTSLDRENGYT

V: TRBV11-3
J: TRBJ2-5
CDR3: ASSSTSGRTETQY

V: TRBV5-1
J: TRBJ1-6
CDR3: ASSSAGGSNSPLH

V: TRBV21-1
J: TRBJ1-6
CDR3: ASSKDNHRGSISPLH

V: TRBV6-5
J: TRBJ2-5
CDR3: ASSYSTPPKSTQY

V: TRBV19
J: TRBJ2-1
CDR3: ASSSKTGGYNEQF

V: TRBV25-1
J: TRBJ1-2
CDR3: ASSEGANYGYT

V: TRBV10-1
J: TRBJ2-6
CDR3: ASSPQGKAGANVLT

V: TRBV10-2
J: TRBJ2-5
CDR3: ASGSGSQETQY

V: TRBV2
J: TRBJ2-3
CDR3: ASSEARGTDTQY

V: TRBV5-4
J: TRBJ2-7
CDR3: ASTSRGRGSEQY

V: TRBV5-1
J: TRBJ1-3
CDR3: ASSPVGTSGNTIY

V: TRBV18
J: TRBJ2-2
CDR3: ASARTVPTGELF

V: TRBV15
J: TRBJ1-5
CDR3: ATSRDKGANQPQH

V: TRBV7-8
J: TRBJ2-7
CDR3: ASSLGLDYEQY

V: TRBV5-1
J: TRBJ2-7
CDR3: ASSPGDRDWTYEQY

V: TRBV2
J: TRBJ1-5
CDR3: ASSDDLGPQH

V: TRBV15
J: TRBJ2-3
CDR3: ATSRGLAGGTDTQY

V: TRBV6-5
J: TRBJ2-5
CDR3: ASSYSKRGETQY

V: TRBV6-1
J: TRBJ2-3
CDR3: ASSEGVGARTDTQY

V: TRBV7-2
J: TRBJ1-1
CDR3: ASRGGIEAF

V: TRBV5-1
J: TRBJ1-3
CDR3: ASKGQGGNTIY

V: TRBV6-1
J: TRBJ1-5
CDR3: ASIGTGGSQPQH

V: TRBV5-1
J: TRBJ2-7
CDR3: ASTLGTGPSYEQY

V: TRBV7-2
J: TRBJ2-2
CDR3: ASSRTRGENTGELF

V: TRBV2
J: TRBJ1-1
CDR3: ASNSQGAHEAF

V: TRBV2
J: TRBJ1-4
CDR3: ASRNDRYTNEKLF

V: TRBV23-1
J: TRBJ2-7
CDR3: ASTSPVAPVYEQY

V: TRBV28
J: TRBJ1-1
CDR3: ASSPQMNTEAF

V: TRBV7-2
J: TRBJ2-1
CDR3: ASSLAHPSSASYNEQF

V: TRBV30
J: TRBJ2-7
CDR3: AWSAQGYEQY

V: TRBV6-5
J: TRBJ2-3
CDR3: ASSYGGGQGTDTQY

V: TRBV18
J: TRBJ2-1
CDR3: ASSPDSRNEQF

V: TRBV21-1
J: TRBJ2-1
CDR3: ASSKTASGRADLYNEQF

V: TRBV7-2
J: TRBJ2-4
CDR3: ASTRGTGEGKNIQY

V: TRBV20-1
J: TRBJ2-3
CDR3: SASGTDTQY

V: TRBV11-2
J: TRBJ2-7
CDR3: ASSLRVSGGPGEQY

V: TRBV28
J: TRBJ2-1
CDR3: ASSLLRVNRGDTPF

V: TRBV7-9
J: TRBJ1-2
CDR3: ASSFNRAGYT

V: TRBV2
J: TRBJ2-2
CDR3: ATNRRVTEGTGELF

V: TRBV10-2
J: TRBJ1-2
CDR3: ASSGQLNYGYT

V: TRBV11-1
J: TRBJ2-1
CDR3: ASKLGGNEQF

V: TRBV18
J: TRBJ2-1
CDR3: ASSASSGRAPEQF

V: TRBV2
J: TRBJ2-3
CDR3: ASSPLAGPTDTQY

V: TRBV27
J: TRBJ2-7
CDR3: ASSLSRGEVEQY

V: TRBV5-4
J: TRBJ2-1
CDR3: ASSSLADSSYNEQF

V: TRBV28
J: TRBJ2-7
CDR3: ASSTGTGFHEQY

V: TRBV6-5
J: TRBJ1-3
CDR3: ASSYFTPRSGNTIY

V: TRBV11-2
J: TRBJ1-2
CDR3: ASSSNVGSYGYT